Listed below are T cell receptor beta chains from one sample, sequenced in a study of cytomegalovirus exposure and HLA in healthy donors. The data were produced by immunoSEQ multiplex PCR, yet TCRdb's version contains in-frame clones alone and is incomplete. The table records about 180,000 clones, over 75% of them present only once. Sequencing was done on a sample of PBMCs. These receptors all stem from a woman in her fifties or sixties in good health and CMV-seronegative. Each CDR3 is given with its conserved first and last residue. A D gene is named only where the DNA matches it firmly. Not all rows give a size; the values are once, few, many and, for expanded clones, a class.

j_call	v_call	d_call	cdr3_length	clone_size	cdr3_aa	cdr3_nt
TRBJ2-5	TRBV2	TRBD2	14	-	CASSDLAVLETQYF	TGTGCCAGCAGTGATCTAGCGGTTCTGGAGACCCAGTACTTC
TRBJ2-7	TRBV5-4	TRBD1	15	few	CASSLGGQGASEQYF	TGTGCCAGCAGCCTCGGGGGACAGGGGGCGAGCGAGCAGTACTTC
TRBJ2-7	TRBV5-5	TRBD2	14	-	CASSLLAGSYEQYF	TGTGCCAGCAGCTTGCTAGCGGGTTCCTACGAGCAGTACTTC
TRBJ2-4	TRBV28	-	18	-	CASSLEIGVLSAKNIQYF	TGTGCCAGCAGTTTAGAGATCGGGGTACTTTCGGCCAAAAACATTCAGTACTTC
TRBJ2-5	TRBV5-4	TRBD2	16	-	CASSLKSGGTGETQYF	TGTGCCAGCAGCTTGAAAAGCGGGGGGACTGGGGAGACCCAGTACTTC
TRBJ2-5	TRBV4-3	TRBD2	16	-	CASSPGLAYAAETQYF	TGCGCCAGCAGCCCAGGACTAGCCTACGCCGCAGAGACCCAGTACTTC
TRBJ2-2	TRBV27	-	15	-	CASSLPSRGTGELFF	TGTGCCAGCAGTCTCCCCTCCCGGGGCACCGGGGAGCTGTTTTTT
TRBJ1-5	TRBV11-2	-	16	-	CASSLDHIGRDQPQHF	TGTGCCAGCAGCTTAGATCACATTGGCCGGGATCAGCCCCAGCATTTT
TRBJ1-2	TRBV28	TRBD1	16	-	CASSSVYQGVNYGYTF	TGTGCCAGCAGTTCAGTATACCAGGGGGTAAACTATGGCTACACCTTC
TRBJ2-1	TRBV4-3	-	13	-	CASSRDRYNEQFF	TGCGCCAGCAGCCGCGACAGGTACAATGAGCAGTTCTTC
TRBJ2-1	TRBV10-3	-	14	-	CAISEFRGVGEQFF	TGTGCCATCAGTGAATTCCGAGGCGTCGGTGAGCAGTTCTTC
TRBJ1-2	TRBV6-1	TRBD1	14	-	CASSARTGAYGYTF	TGTGCCAGCAGCGCTAGGACAGGGGCGTATGGCTACACCTTC
TRBJ1-2	TRBV7-9	TRBD1	13	-	CASSYGQGGGYTF	TGTGCCAGCAGTTACGGACAGGGAGGTGGCTACACCTTC
TRBJ1-4	TRBV6-5	TRBD1	14	-	CASSRDRGNEKLFF	TGTGCCAGCAGTCGGGACAGGGGGAATGAAAAACTGTTTTTT
TRBJ1-2	TRBV4-3	-	15	-	CASSPTGTTGWGYTF	TGCGCCAGCAGCCCTACCGGGACAACGGGTTGGGGCTACACCTTC
TRBJ1-1	TRBV6-5	-	13	-	CASSYPSGGEAFF	TGTGCCAGCAGTTACCCCTCGGGAGGGGAAGCTTTCTTT
TRBJ2-1	TRBV18	TRBD1	15	-	CASSPQDRGRNEQFF	TGTGCCAGCTCACCACAGGACAGGGGGCGGAATGAGCAGTTCTTC
TRBJ2-2	TRBV10-2	-	14	-	CASRTGANTGELFF	TGCGCCAGCAGGACGGGGGCGAACACCGGGGAGCTGTTTTTT
TRBJ2-5	TRBV7-3	TRBD2	14	-	CASSTGGDKKTQYF	TGTGCCAGCAGCACGGGGGGGGACAAAAAGACCCAGTACTTC
TRBJ1-3	TRBV7-2	-	16	-	CASSLPPGATLGTIYF	TGTGCCAGCAGCTTACCCCCAGGGGCCACATTAGGCACCATATATTTT
TRBJ2-3	TRBV29-1	-	14	-	CSVAAGTSTDTQYF	TGCAGCGTTGCGGCGGGGACTAGCACAGATACGCAGTATTTT
TRBJ2-7	TRBV27	-	16	-	CASSLRTRAGETEQYF	TGTGCCAGCAGTTTAAGGACGCGGGCCGGGGAGACCGAGCAGTACTTC
TRBJ2-5	TRBV2	-	13	-	CASSIEGEETQYF	TGTGCCAGCAGTATTGAGGGGGAAGAGACCCAGTACTTC
TRBJ2-1	TRBV10-3	-	16	-	CAISESILGGKVEQFF	TGTGCCATCAGTGAGTCGATACTGGGCGGGAAGGTTGAGCAGTTCTTC
TRBJ2-7	TRBV19	-	14	-	CASSPWPGRYEQYF	TGTGCCAGTAGTCCCTGGCCCGGGAGATACGAGCAGTACTTC
TRBJ2-3	TRBV11-3	-	13	few	CASSGEGPDTQYF	TGTGCCAGCAGCGGAGAGGGCCCGGATACGCAGTATTTT
TRBJ2-2	TRBV15	-	14	-	CASNGGRESGELFF	TGTGCCTCTAACGGGGGGCGGGAGTCCGGGGAGCTGTTTTTT
TRBJ2-3	TRBV5-4	-	13	-	CASSPRPQDTQYF	TGTGCCAGCAGCCCTCGCCCCCAGGATACGCAGTATTTT
TRBJ1-1	TRBV29-1	-	14	-	CSVEEGTLNTEAFF	TGCAGCGTTGAAGAAGGGACATTGAACACTGAAGCTTTCTTT
TRBJ2-7	TRBV10-3	-	14	-	CATGDRARAYEQYF	TGTGCCACCGGGGATAGAGCTCGAGCCTACGAGCAGTACTTC
TRBJ2-2	TRBV9	-	15	-	CASSVAGVGTGELFF	TGTGCCAGCAGCGTAGCAGGGGTAGGAACCGGGGAGCTGTTTTTT
TRBJ2-7	TRBV6-5	TRBD1	15	-	CASSYSGDRAYEQYF	TGTGCCAGCAGTTACTCAGGGGACAGGGCGTACGAGCAGTACTTC
TRBJ2-7	TRBV28	-	14	-	CASFSTGSSYEQYF	TGTGCCAGCTTTTCGACAGGCAGCTCCTACGAGCAGTACTTC
TRBJ2-5	TRBV18	-	13	-	CASSLDSGRDQYF	TGTGCCAGCTCACTGGACAGTGGAAGGGACCAGTACTTC
TRBJ2-3	TRBV21-1	-	11	-	CASSSTDTQYF	TGTGCCAGCTCAAGCACAGATACGCAGTATTTT
TRBJ2-5	TRBV5-1	TRBD2	14	-	CASSLSSGQETQYF	TGCGCCAGCAGCTTATCTAGCGGCCAAGAGACCCAGTACTTC
TRBJ2-3	TRBV5-4	TRBD2	16	-	CASSRRAGGPSDTQYF	TGTGCCAGCAGCCGGAGGGCGGGAGGGCCGTCAGATACGCAGTATTTT
TRBJ2-7	TRBV6-6	-	13	-	CASSPSQGYEQYF	TGTGCCAGCAGCCCATCACAGGGCTACGAGCAGTACTTC
TRBJ2-3	TRBV7-2	TRBD1	14	-	CASSPDRDTDTQYF	TGTGCCAGCAGCCCAGACAGGGACACAGATACGCAGTATTTT
TRBJ1-4	TRBV4-3	-	15	-	CASSQGGGTNEKLFF	TGCGCCAGCAGCCAAGGTGGGGGGACTAATGAAAAACTGTTTTTT
TRBJ2-3	TRBV27	TRBD2	14	once	CASTSGGSTDTQYF	TGTGCCAGTACTAGCGGGGGTAGCACAGATACGCAGTATTTT
TRBJ2-7	TRBV29-1	-	14	once	CSVVPDSGPYEQYF	TGCAGCGTTGTACCGGACTCCGGGCCCTACGAGCAGTACTTC
TRBJ1-2	TRBV19	-	14	-	CASSIPGFTYGYTF	TGTGCCAGTAGTATTCCAGGGTTCACCTATGGCTACACCTTC
TRBJ2-7	TRBV4-3	TRBD2	13	-	CASSRAGGYEQYF	TGCGCCAGCAGCCGGGCGGGGGGTTACGAGCAGTACTTC
TRBJ1-6	TRBV7-9	-	11	-	CASSPGLPLHF	TGTGCCAGCAGCCCAGGGTTACCCCTCCACTTT
TRBJ2-3	TRBV29-1	-	14	-	CSVEDGSGLDTQYF	TGCAGCGTTGAAGATGGGTCGGGGTTAGATACGCAGTATTTT
TRBJ2-5	TRBV9	-	14	-	CASSALGGVETQYF	TGTGCCAGCAGCGCATTAGGGGGGGTGGAGACCCAGTACTTC
TRBJ2-5	TRBV4-1	TRBD2	16	-	CASTLGLAGIQETQYF	TGCGCCAGCACCTTGGGACTAGCGGGGATTCAAGAGACCCAGTACTTC
TRBJ1-4	TRBV2	-	17	once	CASSDYQAAGYGEKLFF	TGTGCCAGCAGTGACTATCAGGCCGCGGGGTATGGTGAAAAACTGTTTTTT
TRBJ2-7	TRBV7-8	TRBD1	16	-	CASSSPPGQNSYEQYF	TGTGCCAGCAGCTCCCCGCCGGGACAGAACTCCTACGAGCAGTACTTC
TRBJ2-5	TRBV5-6	TRBD1	17	-	CASSLVGGQGSGETQYF	TGTGCCAGCAGCTTGGTAGGAGGACAGGGGAGTGGAGAGACCCAGTACTTC
TRBJ2-4	TRBV5-1	TRBD2	19	-	CASSLVAGGPSTSKNIQYF	TGCGCCAGCAGCTTGGTAGCGGGAGGGCCCTCTACGTCCAAAAACATTCAGTACTTC
TRBJ2-3	TRBV6-5	-	15	few	CARSESSSSTDTQYF	TGTGCCCGTAGCGAGAGTAGTAGTAGCACAGATACGCAGTATTTT
TRBJ2-7	TRBV7-9	-	14	-	CASSPSVAPYEQYF	TGTGCCAGCAGCCCCAGTGTGGCTCCATACGAGCAGTACTTC
TRBJ2-1	TRBV28	-	14	-	CASSLPTSRNEQFF	TGTGCCAGCAGTTTACCCACTAGCCGCAATGAGCAGTTCTTC
TRBJ1-1	TRBV7-9	-	13	-	CASTEPPHTEAFF	TGTGCCAGCACCGAGCCCCCCCACACTGAAGCTTTCTTT
TRBJ2-7	TRBV5-4	TRBD2	17	-	CASSKGSPGLGAYEQYF	TGTGCCAGCAGCAAAGGATCTCCGGGACTAGGGGCCTACGAGCAGTACTTC